One sample yielded the 8 T cell receptor beta chains listed below, sequenced in a study of shared clonotypes between healthy human individuals. Sequenced by immunoSEQ multiplex PCR; TCRdb stores in-frame clones only, minus some. The sample has about 380,000 clones; roughly 96% are singletons. Material for sequencing was memory CD8+ T cells sorted from blood. As to subset: CD45RO+ cells pooled with CCR7-negative TemRA cells. These receptors were taken from a man aged 25 to 40 in good health.

This chain uses TRBV25-1 with TRBJ2-2; the match to TRBD2 covers 8 bases. The V gene end was trimmed by 2 bases and the J gene end by 0 bases; junction bases not matched to a gene: 5. This CDR3 contains 17 residues. Germline lookup yields CDR1 MGHDK and CDR2 SYGVNS. The CDR3 sequence: CASSETGGDSNTGELFF. CDR3 nucleotides: TGTGCCAGCAGTGAAACGGGAGGGGATTCGAACACCGGGGAGCTGTTTTTT.

This chain uses TRBV5-1 with TRBJ2-5, with 8 nucleotides matching TRBD2. V dropped 0 bases and J dropped 2; count of bases not matched to a gene: 0. Germline values: CDR1 SGHRS, CDR2 YFSETQ. The CDR3 runs 14 residues. The DNA for the CDR3 is TGCGCCAGCAGCTTGGCTAGCGGGCAAGAGACCCAGTACTTC. It yields the protein CASSLASGQETQYF.

The chain is built from TRBV30 and TRBJ2-3; 8 bases are a match to TRBD2. Per germline, CDR1 GTSNPN and CDR2 SVGIG (reference sequence). The CDR3 has 18 amino acids. The V segment lost 0 bases and the J segment 3 bases; nucleotides outside the gene matches: 14. CDR3 region: CAWSVKWGSREGTDTQYF. The CDR3 DNA follows: TGTGCCTGGAGTGTAAAATGGGGTAGCCGGGAGGGGACAGATACGCAGTATTTT.

This sequence joins TRBV21-1 and TRBJ2-2; the table gives TRBD1 as D, unverified against the DNA. TRBV21-1 is noted as a pseudogene. The CDR3 is made up of 14 amino acids. The CDR3 protein is CASSKGQGAGELFF. The CDR3 bases are TGTGCCAGCAGCAAAGGACAGGGGGCCGGGGAGCTGTTTTTT.

Comments on this clone: A junction end diverges from the germline sequence, so it may reflect a read error. The rearrangement links TRBV11-2 to TRBJ2-7; the match to TRBD1 covers 8 bases. The germline gives CDR1 SGHAT, CDR2 FQNNGV. The CDR3 loop spans 14 amino acids. Here the CDR3 reads CASSRPDYGTGVLF. The CDR3 bases are TGTGCCAGCAGCCGCCCCGATTATGGGACAGGAGTACTATTC.

In its sample, this clone was seen once. This sequence joins TRBV12-5 and TRBJ1-5; possibly TRBD1 for D (6 bases). With 4 bases removed from V and 6 bases from J, the gap between germline ends came to 13 bases. CDR1 LGHNT and CDR2 FRNRAP come from the germline V gene. The CDR3 runs to 14 residues. The chain's CDR3 is CASGWQQGGQPQHF. DNA for the CDR3: TGTGCTAGTGGTTGGCAACAGGGAGGTCAGCCCCAGCATTTT.

V is TRBV6-1 and J is TRBJ1-4, with TRBD1 identical over 8 bases. V was pared by 5 bases and J by 6 bases, with 2 bases of the junction left unmatched. This CDR3 spans 13 amino acids. Germline CDR1 MNHNS, CDR2 SASEGT. CDR3 sequence reads: CASSLQGDEKLFF. The CDR3 region has the DNA TGTGCCAGCAGTCTACAGGGGGATGAAAAACTGTTTTTT.

The chain combines TRBV6-1 with TRBJ1-5; perhaps TRBD1 as D (5 bases). From germline, CDR1 is MNHNS and CDR2 SASEGT. The CDR3 runs 14 residues. V was cut by 6 bases and J by 0 bases, with 9 bases left in between. Here the CDR3 DNA reads TGTGCCAGCAGGAGACAGCCTAGCAATCAGCCCCAGCATTTT. Translation: CASRRQPSNQPQHF.